The 14 T cell receptor beta chains reported below all come from one sample, sequenced in a study of cytomegalovirus exposure and HLA in healthy donors (dated by TCRdb to about 2017). The library was prepared using the immunoSEQ multiplex PCR assay. A mixture of 60 forward primers for TCR Vbeta segments and 13 reverse primers for TCR Jbeta segments was used in the multiplex PCR. This is the immuneACCESS table as TCRdb keeps it, with only in-frame sequences that have V and J called. A part of the clones is gone; compared with another copy, unresolved V genes explain less than half, and the rest is unexplained. A total of fewer than 200,000 clones appear in this sample, roughly 78% of them only once. About 0.7% of the sample is taken by the ten largest. Sequencing was carried out using PBMCs. These receptors all stem from a boy between 10 and 17 years old in good health and CMV-seronegative.

V usage is TRBV5-4 and J usage is TRBJ2-2; 12 positions match TRBD1. Trimming at V came to 5 bases and at J to 6 bases, leaving 2 bases not matched to a gene. This CDR3 contains 14 residues. Germline CDR1 reads SGHNT; CDR2 reads YYREEE (reference sequence). CDR3 sequence reads: CASRRDRGPGELFF. The CDR3 DNA follows: TGTGCCAGCAGGCGGGACAGGGGGCCCGGGGAGCTGTTTTTT.

The chain couples TRBV5-1 to TRBJ1-1, with TRBD1 identical over 10 bases. The germline gives CDR1 SGHRS, CDR2 YFSETQ. This CDR3 spans 14 amino acids. The junction had 3 bases not matched to a gene; V was cut back by 4 bases and J by 3 bases. CDR3 coding DNA: TGCGCCAGCAGCCTGACAGGGGGCTACACTGAAGCTTTCTTT. It specifies CASSLTGGYTEAFF.

The chain combines TRBV28 with TRBJ2-7; 10 bases align to TRBD1. The V gene's germline CDR1 is MDHEN and CDR2 SYDVKM. The CDR3 extends over 15 amino acids. The ends lost 6 bases at V and 3 bases at J; junction bases unmatched: 8. As DNA, the CDR3 is TGTGCCAGCAGATCTACCGGGACAGGGGTCTACGAGCAGTACTTC. It codes for CASRSTGTGVYEQYF.

This sequence joins TRBV13 and TRBJ2-5; possibly TRBD1 for D (5 bases). This CDR3 is 15 amino acids long. Trimming cost V 1 base and J 1 base, with 10 bases left between them. Germline V gene lookup returns CDR1 PRHDT and CDR2 FYEKMQ (reference sequence). DNA of the CDR3: TGTGCCAGCAGCTTAGAACGACAGATCCAAGAGACCCAGTACTTC. It translates to CASSLERQIQETQYF.

The chain uses TRBV5-6 and TRBJ2-7; maybe TRBD1 (6 bases). The CDR3 covers 12 residues. Germline CDR1 SGHDT, CDR2 YYEEEE. Trimming left V 4 bases short and J 4 bases short, with 9 bases between. The DNA for the CDR3 is TGTGCCAGCAGCGGGGGACAATACGAGCAGTACTTC. Translation: CASSGGQYEQYF.

The chain couples TRBV30 to TRBJ2-7; 8 bases align to TRBD1. The junction had 4 bases not matched to a gene; V was cut back by 7 bases and J by 2 bases. Germline V gene lookup returns CDR1 GTSNPN and CDR2 SVGIG (reference sequence). This CDR3 has 12 residues. The CDR3 sequence: CASRTGPYEQYF. CDR3 sequence (DNA): TGTGCCTCCAGGACAGGGCCCTACGAGCAGTACTTC.

This clone turned up a few times. V gene TRBV6-6 combines with J gene TRBJ2-3, with D unclear. V lost 0 bases and J 2 bases, leaving 12 bases between the germline ends. The CDR3 totals 16 residues. From germline, CDR1 is MNHNY and CDR2 SVGAGI (reference sequence). The CDR3 sequence: CASSYSVAADTDTQYF. The CDR3 nucleotides read TGTGCCAGCAGTTACTCGGTGGCGGCAGACACAGATACGCAGTATTTT.

The CDR3 DNA is TGTGCCAGCAGCTTAACCCCCGGCCTGGGGGCGATCGAGGGGGATGAGCAGTTCTTC. It specifies CASSLTPGLGAIEGDEQFF. V and J are TRBV7-3 and TRBJ2-1; the D gene is possibly TRBD1 (6 bases). This CDR3 contains 19 residues. Germline CDR1 SGHTA, CDR2 FQGTGA. V shed 0 bases and J shed 8 bases, with 26 bases lying between them. Together with reference TRBV7-3 and TRBJ2-1, the CDR3 gives the full variable domain: GAGVSQTPSNKVTEKGKYVELRCDPISGHTALYWYRQSLGQGPEFLIYFQGTGAADDSGLPNDRFFAVRPEGSVSTLKIQRTERGDSAVYLCASSLTPGLGAIEGDEQFFGPGTRLTVL.

The CDR3 reads CASRRDRDRGTGELFF. In nucleotides, the CDR3 is TGTGCCAGCAGGAGAGACAGGGATCGGGGTACCGGGGAGCTGTTTTTT. This chain uses TRBV11-1 with TRBJ2-2; 7 bases are shared with TRBD1. The length of the CDR3 is 16 residues. V lost 6 bases to trimming and J lost 5 bases; unmatched junction nucleotides: 12. CDR1 SGHAT and CDR2 FQDESV come from the germline V gene (reference sequence).

The rearrangement links TRBV9 to TRBJ2-1; TRBD2 matches 8 bases. V shed 0 bases and J 4 bases; nucleotides not matched to a gene: 3. The CDR3 has 15 amino acids. Germline CDR1 SGDLS, CDR2 YYNGEE. CDR3 loop: CASSVDTSGYNEQFF. The CDR3 nucleotides are TGTGCCAGCAGCGTAGACACTAGCGGTTACAATGAGCAGTTCTTC.

This sequence joins TRBV2 and TRBJ2-5, with 8 bases lining up with TRBD1. This CDR3 is built from 16 residues. The junction had 7 bases not matched to a gene; V was cut back by 3 bases and J by 1 base. The germline V gene has CDR1 SNHLY and CDR2 FYNNEI. The CDR3 is CASSDTGTGPQETQYF. The CDR3 DNA reads TGTGCCAGCAGTGATACCGGGACAGGACCCCAAGAGACCCAGTACTTC.

CDR3 protein: CASTPNGQGANTEAFF. As DNA, the CDR3 is TGTGCCAGTACCCCCAATGGACAGGGGGCTAACACTGAAGCTTTCTTT. The gene calls are TRBV19 and TRBJ1-1; 11 nucleotides match TRBD1. There are 16 residues in the CDR3. Germline V lookup: CDR1 LNHDA, CDR2 SQIVND (reference sequence). The V segment lost 7 bases and the J segment 2 bases; nucleotides outside the gene matches: 9.

This sequence joins TRBV9 and TRBJ1-1; D is undetermined. Germline CDR1 reads SGDLS; CDR2 reads YYNGEE. The V gene lost 0 bases and the J gene lost 4 bases, with 13 bases spanning the gap. The CDR3 loop spans 15 amino acids. CDR3 loop: CASSVGVGYGTEAFF. CDR3 in DNA: TGTGCCAGCAGCGTAGGAGTCGGGTACGGCACTGAAGCTTTCTTT.

To note about this clone: An end of the junction does not agree with germline; a read error may underlie this. The chain combines TRBV29-1 with TRBJ2-1; TRBD2 agrees at 8 bases. There are 15 residues in the CDR3. The V gene's germline CDR1 is SQVTM and CDR2 ANQGSEA. The CDR3 loop is CSVEGLAGTLDEQFF. The CDR3 nucleotides read TGCAGCGTCGAAGGGCTAGCGGGCACGTTGGATGAGCAGTTCTTC.